These 12 T cell receptor beta chains share one sample of origin, sequenced in a study of OX40 agonist ivuxolimab in advanced cancers. Using immunoSEQ multiplex PCR, the repertoire was profiled, and TCRdb retains in-frame clones only, with some absent. The sample holds under 70,000 clones; roughly 81% are singletons and the top ten take around 2%. Sequencing used CD4+ or CD8+ T cells sorted from blood, obtained in a trial of the OX40 agonist ivuxolimab. The receptors shown here come from an adult with an advanced solid tumor such as melanoma, head and neck, liver or kidney cancer.

The V gene is TRBV6-1, the J gene TRBJ1-5; the D is unclear. CDR1 MNHNS and CDR2 SASEGT come from the germline V gene. V was shortened by 4 bases and J by 4 bases, with 11 bases between the two germline ends. This CDR3 has 14 amino acids. CDR3 amino acids: CASSAGVVNQPQHF. The CDR3 DNA reads TGTGCCAGCAGTGCGGGAGTGGTGAATCAGCCCCAGCATTTT.

The chain links TRBV10-3 to TRBJ2-3, with TRBD2 matching over 11 bases. The CDR3 is made up of 17 amino acids. The germline CDR1 and CDR2 sequences are ENHRY and SYGVKD. Trimming at V came to 8 bases and at J to 8 bases, leaving 18 bases not matched to a gene. The CDR3 loop reads CAIGTQYTSTSGITQYF. The CDR3 coding sequence is TGTGCCATCGGTACACAGTATACCTCGACTAGCGGGATTACGCAGTATTTT.

V and J are TRBV5-8 and TRBJ2-5; TRBD1 matches 9 bases. The CDR3 has 15 residues. Trimming removed 3 bases from V and 5 bases from J; junction bases left unmatched: 8. Per germline, CDR1 SGHTS and CDR2 YDEGEE. The CDR3 region is CASSSGTGKRETQYF. The CDR3, as DNA: TGTGCCAGCAGCTCGGGGACAGGGAAGCGGGAGACCCAGTACTTC. Looking up the rest from reference TRBV5-8 and TRBJ2-5 gives the full variable domain: EAGVTQSPTHLIKTRGQQATLRCSPISGHTSVYWYQQALGLGLQFLLWYDEGEERNRGNFPPRFSGRQFPNYSSELNVNALELEDSALYLCASSSGTGKRETQYFGPGTRLLVL.

This clone occurred once. The chain couples TRBV28 to TRBJ1-2; 11 bases line up with TRBD1. This CDR3 is 14 amino acids long. The V and J ends lost 5 bases and 4 bases, in that order; junction bases with no gene match: 3. CDR1 and CDR2 (germline): MDHEN, SYDVKM. CDR3 loop: CASSRDRGGYGYTF. DNA of the CDR3: TGTGCCAGCAGTCGGGACAGGGGGGGCTATGGCTACACCTTC.

The chain couples TRBV18 to TRBJ2-7; D gene ambiguous. V dropped 6 bases and J dropped 5 bases, with 8 bases sitting between them. Germline CDR1 KGHSH, CDR2 LQKENI. This CDR3 has 11 residues. The CDR3 bases are TGTGCCAGCTCGCTAGGTAACGAGCAGTACTTC. Protein sequence: CASSLGNEQYF.

This chain joins TRBV5-1 and TRBJ2-3; no firm D call. Looked up from germline, CDR1 is SGHRS and CDR2 is YFSETQ. This CDR3 has 14 residues. With 1 base removed from V and 4 bases from J, the gap between germline ends came to 10 bases. The CDR3 DNA follows: TGCGCCAGCAGCTTGACCCTTGCACCAGATACGCAGTATTTT. It specifies CASSLTLAPDTQYF.

The CDR3 coding sequence is TGTGCCAGCAGCGAACAGGGGGGATCAGATACGCAGTATTTT. The encoded protein is CASSEQGGSDTQYF. J is TRBJ2-3 and V is TRBV7-3; 8 bases are shared with TRBD1. The CDR3 spans 14 residues. From germline, CDR1 is SGHTA and CDR2 FQGTGA. The V and J ends lost 5 bases and 4 bases, in that order; junction bases with no gene match: 5.

The CDR3 coding sequence is TGCGCCAGCAGCCTCACTGAAGCTTTCTTT. Protein product: CASSLTEAFF. This chain joins TRBV4-1 and TRBJ1-1; D is uncertain. Looked up from germline, CDR1 is MGHRA and CDR2 is YSYEKL. The CDR3 sequence is 10 residues long. V lost 4 bases and J 4 bases, leaving 1 base between the germline ends.

This sequence joins TRBV30 and TRBJ2-3; D unresolved. Trimming removed 5 bases at V and 1 base at J, with 13 bases between. Per germline, CDR1 GTSNPN and CDR2 SVGIG (reference sequence). The CDR3 extends over 14 amino acids. CDR3 amino acids: CAWDLVSGTDTQYF. As DNA, the CDR3 is TGTGCCTGGGACCTCGTGTCGGGCACAGATACGCAGTATTTT.

V is TRBV10-3 and J is TRBJ2-7; unclear D gene. The CDR3 totals 14 residues. With 2 bases removed from V and 3 bases from J, the gap between germline ends came to 11 bases. In germline, CDR1 is ENHRY, CDR2 SYGVKD. The CDR3 coding sequence is TGTGCCATCAGTGAGGACACCCTACACTACGAGCAGTACTTC. Translated, it gives CAISEDTLHYEQYF.

The chain joins TRBV7-2 to TRBJ2-7; D is perhaps TRBD2 (5 bases). V shed 3 bases and J shed 1 base, with 16 bases lying between them. The CDR3 runs 16 residues. Germline V gives CDR1 SGHTA, CDR2 FQGNSA. The CDR3 coding sequence is TGTGCCAGCAGCTTGGGCGGGCTAGCCATGTCCTACGAGCAGTACTTC. This translates into CASSLGGLAMSYEQYF.

The chain carries TRBV14 and TRBJ2-3, with TRBD2 matching 12 bases. The CDR3 loop spans 18 amino acids. The junction had 5 bases not matched to a gene; V was cut back by 1 base and J by 0 bases. The V gene's germline CDR1 is SGHDN and CDR2 FVKESK. The CDR3 coding sequence is TGTGCCAGCAGCCAAGTGGCCGGGACTAGCGGGAGCACAGATACGCAGTATTTT. Amino acids: CASSQVAGTSGSTDTQYF.